The rows below give T cell receptor beta chains drawn from one sample of a study of blood T cell repertoires in COVID-19. Assay used: immunoSEQ multiplex PCR; TCRdb lists only in-frame clones, some missing. The table shows roughly 190,000 clones, with less than 90% occurring only once. The sample comprised PBMCs or T cells enriched from blood (not recorded which). All receptors come from a woman aged 25-40 years who had been exposed to COVID-19. CDR3s include the opening cysteine and the closing phenylalanine or tryptophan. Each record gives: V gene, D gene, clone size, CDR3 length, CDR3 protein. D genes are given only for firm matches. Part of the rows lack a size; the others show once, few, many or a class for expanded clones.

>TRBV9|TRBD1|NA|17
CASSVGPPGDRVYGYTF
>TRBV3-1/TRBV3-2|TRBD1|few|15
CASSIKGQSGNTIYF
>TRBV14|TRBD2|NA|13
CASSRAGGETQYF
>TRBV6-1|NA|NA|12
CASSSTNYEQYF
>TRBV30|NA|NA|13
CAWSPDSEDIQYF
>TRBV18|NA|NA|17
CASSPRGGNDMNTEAFF
>TRBV9|TRBD2|once|16
CASSDTRGGIRNEQFF
>TRBV20-1|NA|NA|9
CSAYTEAFF
>TRBV7-9|TRBD1|NA|16
CASSPSTTGVYTEAFF
>TRBV7-2|TRBD2|once|15
CASSLTSGGLGEQFF